The 25 T cell receptor beta chains reported below all come from one sample, sequenced in a study of blood T cell repertoires in COVID-19. The method was immunoSEQ multiplex PCR; TCRdb's version includes in-frame clones alone and lacks a portion of them. This table has over 150,000 clones, almost 85% appearing once. Sequencing was performed on peripheral blood. The receptors shown here come from a man aged 18 to 30 with active or convalescent COVID-19.

The chain carries TRBV29-1 and TRBJ1-1; no definite D call. Germline CDR1 and CDR2: SQVTM and ANQGSEA. Trimming removed 5 bases from V and 3 bases from J, with 10 bases in between. This CDR3 is built from 12 residues. CDR3 coding DNA: TGCAGCGTTTCAGCCCGGGACACTGAAGCTTTCTTT. Translating gives CSVSARDTEAFF.

The gene calls are TRBV4-1 and TRBJ2-2; D is perhaps TRBD2 (6 bases). The germline gives CDR1 MGHRA, CDR2 YSYEKL. V was cut by 4 bases and J by 6 bases, with 9 bases left in between. The CDR3 has 13 residues. The DNA of the CDR3 is TGCGCCAGCAGCCTAAGACTAGCCGGGGAGCTGTTTTTT. Amino acids: CASSLRLAGELFF.

The CDR3 DNA is TGTGCCAGCAGCTGGGGCGGTCGGGAGGAAAGCACCGGGGAGCTGTTTTTT. Protein: CASSWGGREESTGELFF. V usage is TRBV11-3 and J usage is TRBJ2-2; 7 bases agree with TRBD2. Germline CDR1 and CDR2: SGHNT and YENEEA. V lost 4 bases, J lost 4 bases, and 12 bases stayed unmatched. The length of the CDR3 is 17 residues.

The gene calls are TRBV19 and TRBJ2-1, with 10 bases matching TRBD1. After removal of 6 bases from V and 1 base from J, the junction contained 3 bases not matched to a gene. The CDR3 runs to 15 residues. Germline V gene data show CDR1 as LNHDA and CDR2 as SQIVND (reference sequence). Here the CDR3 reads CASRRGQGSYNEQFF. CDR3 nucleotide sequence: TGTGCCAGTAGAAGGGGACAGGGGTCCTACAATGAGCAGTTCTTC.

The rearrangement uses TRBV21-1 and TRBJ2-5; TRBD2 is the table's D call, not checked against the DNA. TRBV21-1 is marked as a pseudogene. The CDR3 covers 16 residues. The chain's CDR3 is CASSKLGGGPRETQYF. CDR3 DNA sequence: TGTGCCAGCAGCAAGCTCGGCGGGGGCCCCAGGGAGACCCAGTACTTC.

This clone came up a few times. V is TRBV6-2 or TRBV6-3 and J is TRBJ2-6, with 7 bases aligning to TRBD2. CDR1 and CDR2 (germline): MNHEY, SVGEGT. There are 16 residues in the CDR3. V was pared by 6 bases and J by 4 bases, with 9 bases of the junction left unmatched. CDR3 coding DNA: TGTGCCAGCAGCCCAATAACTAGCGACGGGGCCAACGTCCTGACTTTC. This codes for CASSPITSDGANVLTF.

V is TRBV21-1 and J is TRBJ2-6; the table gives TRBD1 as D, unverified against the DNA. TRBV21-1 is deemed a pseudogene. This CDR3 region has 19 residues. The CDR3 DNA follows: TGTGCCAGCAGCAAGGCCTACACGGACAGGTTCTCTGGGGCCAACGTCCTGACTTTC. Residues: CASSKAYTDRFSGANVLTF.

V is TRBV5-1 and J is TRBJ2-1, with a possible D match to TRBD2 (6 bases). Germline CDR1 reads SGHRS; CDR2 reads YFSETQ. The CDR3 covers 15 residues. V was clipped by 0 bases and J by 6 bases, with 13 bases between them. CDR3 in DNA: TGCGCCAGCAGCTTGGACGGGAGTGAGGGCAATGAGCAGTTCTTC. Translating it yields CASSLDGSEGNEQFF.

The chain uses TRBV6-4 and TRBJ1-1, with 9 bases that match TRBD1. The CDR3 extends over 14 amino acids. CDR1 and CDR2 (germline): MRHNA, SNTAGT. J was trimmed by 1 base and V by 6 bases; bases with no gene match: 3. The CDR3 sequence is CASRKDRGNTEAFF. As DNA, the CDR3 is TGTGCCAGCAGGAAGGACAGGGGGAACACTGAAGCTTTCTTT.

This sequence joins TRBV7-9 and TRBJ1-4; 11 nucleotides match TRBD1. Germline-derived CDR1 and CDR2 are SEHNR and FQNEAQ (reference sequence). CDR3 length: 16 residues. The junction had 10 bases not matched to a gene; V was cut back by 5 bases and J by 8 bases. The CDR3 nucleotides are TGTGCCAGCAGCCCCGGGACAGGGGGAGTAGGAGAAAAACTGTTTTTT. It is translated as CASSPGTGGVGEKLFF. The whole variable domain, remainder taken from reference TRBV7-9 and TRBJ1-4, is DTGVSQNPRHKITKRGQNVTFRCDPISEHNRLYWYRQTLGQGPEFLTYFQNEAQLEKSRLLSDRFSAERPKGSFSTLEIQRTEQGDSAMYLCASSPGTGGVGEKLFFGSGTQLSVL.

In this sample, this clone turned up once. The gene calls are TRBV24-1 and TRBJ2-3, with 9 nucleotides matching TRBD1. Germline V gene data show CDR1 as KGHDR and CDR2 as SFDVKD. This CDR3 comprises 15 residues. The J segment lost 4 bases and the V segment lost 2 bases, leaving 3 bases of the junction unmatched. The CDR3 protein is CATSDWDRASDTQYF. The CDR3 DNA reads as TGTGCCACCAGTGATTGGGACAGGGCTTCAGATACGCAGTATTTT.

This chain links TRBV10-3 with TRBJ1-2; 12 nucleotides agree with TRBD1. Losses at the gene ends were 3 bases for V and 4 bases for J; bases not matched to a gene: 6. Germline V gene sequence: CDR1 ENHRY, CDR2 SYGVKD. The CDR3 consists of 16 residues. The CDR3 loop is CAISDTGTGGGYGYTF. In DNA form, the CDR3 reads TGTGCCATCAGTGACACCGGGACAGGGGGCGGCTATGGCTACACCTTC.

This rearrangement joins TRBV27 to TRBJ2-5; D might be TRBD2 (5 bases). V was clipped by 5 bases and J by 4 bases, with 8 bases between them. This CDR3 spans 12 amino acids. The germline V gene has CDR1 MNHEY and CDR2 SMNVEV (reference sequence). CDR3 amino acids: CASSAEGETQYF. The CDR3, as DNA: TGTGCCAGCAGTGCCGAGGGAGAGACCCAGTACTTC.

This chain uses TRBV2 with TRBJ2-5; D call uncertain. Trimming left V 3 bases short and J 5 bases short, with 13 bases between. CDR3 length equals 14 residues. Germline CDR1 is SNHLY and CDR2 is FYNNEI. CDR3 sequence: CASSELPTRETQYF. CDR3 bases: TGTGCCAGCAGTGAGCTGCCCACTCGGGAGACCCAGTACTTC.

This sequence joins TRBV11-3 and TRBJ2-5, with 8 bases aligning to TRBD2. The V and J ends lost 1 base and 2 bases, in that order; junction bases with no gene match: 6. CDR3 length: 16 amino acids. Germline lookup yields CDR1 SGHNT and CDR2 YENEEA. The CDR3 DNA sequence: TGTGCCAGCAGCTTAGGGGCGAGCGGGGGACAAGAGACCCAGTACTTC. It codes for CASSLGASGGQETQYF.

This clone was seen more than once but under ten times. The chain has TRBV6-5 and TRBJ2-5; possibly TRBD1 for D (6 bases). Germline CDR1 MNHEY, CDR2 SVGAGI. The CDR3 is 14 residues long. V was clipped by 6 bases and J by 2 bases, with 13 bases between them. The CDR3 loop is CASRTGWGQETQYF. The CDR3 DNA is TGTGCCAGCAGAACAGGGTGGGGGCAAGAGACCCAGTACTTC.

The rearrangement links TRBV30 to TRBJ2-7; no clear D gene. V was trimmed by 3 bases and J by 0 bases, leaving 9 bases between them. The CDR3 loop spans 13 amino acids. Looked up from germline, CDR1 is GTSNPN and CDR2 is SVGIG (reference sequence). CDR3 amino acids: CAWSVGSSYEQYF. The CDR3 coding sequence is TGTGCCTGGAGCGTCGGGTCCTCCTACGAGCAGTACTTC.

This rearrangement joins TRBV7-9 to TRBJ2-7; 7 bases align to TRBD2. The CDR3 is made up of 16 amino acids. CDR1 is SEHNR and CDR2 is FQNEAQ in the germline V gene (reference sequence). The V segment lost 1 base and the J segment 0 bases; nucleotides outside the gene matches: 6. The CDR3 loop reads CASSLVGGTSSYEQYF. The CDR3 coding sequence is TGTGCCAGCAGCTTAGTCGGGGGGACGAGCTCCTACGAGCAGTACTTC.

The V and J genes are TRBV19 and TRBJ2-5; 9 nucleotides agree with TRBD1. CDR3 length equals 14 residues. V lost 5 bases, J lost 4 bases, and 5 bases stayed unmatched. Germline loops: CDR1 LNHDA, CDR2 SQIVND (reference sequence). The CDR3 coding sequence is TGTGCCAGTAGTTCCCGGGACAGGGTAGAGACCCAGTACTTC. It encodes CASSSRDRVETQYF.

This clone appeared once. This chain links TRBV19 with TRBJ2-3, with a possible D match to TRBD2 (5 bases). CDR1 and CDR2 (germline): LNHDA, SQIVND (reference sequence). Trimming left V 1 base short and J 8 bases short, with 7 bases between. The CDR3 has 12 residues. CDR3 region: CASSIGGGTQYF. CDR3 coding DNA: TGTGCCAGTAGTATAGGCGGAGGTACGCAGTATTTT. Supplemented by reference TRBV19 and TRBJ2-3, the full variable domain reads DGGITQSPKYLFRKEGQNVTLSCEQNLNHDAMYWYRQDPGQGLRLIYYSQIVNDFQKGDIAEGYSVSREKKESFPLTVTSAQKNPTAFYLCASSIGGGTQYFGPGTRLTVL.

V usage is TRBV11-2 and J usage is TRBJ2-7, with 12 bases lining up with TRBD2. V shed 2 bases, J shed 0 bases, and the junction held 5 bases outside the gene matches. This CDR3 has 17 amino acids. Germline assignment: CDR1 SGHAT and CDR2 FQNNGV. The CDR3 region is CASSLTSGGTISYEQYF. In DNA form, the CDR3 reads TGTGCCAGCAGCTTAACTAGCGGGGGGACTATCTCCTACGAGCAGTACTTC.

The chain couples TRBV2 to TRBJ2-3; 8 bases map to TRBD1. CDR3 length: 15 residues. V dropped 5 bases and J dropped 5; count of bases not matched to a gene: 9. Germline CDR1 and CDR2: SNHLY and FYNNEI. DNA for the CDR3: TGTGCCAGCAGTCCCCGGACAGGGTCGGAAGATACGCAGTATTTT. This sequence encodes CASSPRTGSEDTQYF.

The rearrangement joins TRBV6-2 or TRBV6-3 to TRBJ2-7; possibly TRBD2 for D (5 bases). Per the germline V gene, CDR1 is MNHEY and CDR2 is SVGEGT. V gave up 2 bases and J gave up 0 bases, with 20 bases separating them. The length of the CDR3 is 18 residues. In DNA, the CDR3 is TGTGCCAGCAGTTACCCCCGGACTCGCCGAGATGGCTCCTACGAGCAGTACTTC. The encoded protein is CASSYPRTRRDGSYEQYF.

DNA for the CDR3: TGCGCCAGCAGCCTGGGGACAAGCCAAAGGGGCTACACCTTC. Protein sequence: CASSLGTSQRGYTF. The chain has TRBV5-1 and TRBJ1-2; D possibly corresponds to TRBD1 (6 bases). The ends were cut back, 4 bases at V and 8 bases at J, with 18 bases in the middle. CDR1 SGHRS and CDR2 YFSETQ come from the germline V gene. The CDR3 is 14 amino acids.

This clone was observed a handful of times. The chain recombines TRBV7-9 with TRBJ2-1; a weak D match, TRBD2 (5 bases). Germline CDR1 and CDR2: SEHNR and FQNEAQ (reference sequence). CDR3 length equals 16 residues. The germline V and J ends were trimmed by 0 bases and 8 bases, with 17 bases remaining between them. The chain's CDR3 is CASSLALGLSAYEQFF. The CDR3 nucleotides are TGTGCCAGCAGCTTAGCGCTAGGTCTTAGCGCCTATGAGCAGTTCTTC.